Below are 8 T cell receptor beta chains sequenced from a single sample in a study of T-cell reconstitution after alpha-beta-depleted transplantation in children. Unique molecular identifiers were used to barcode this TCRbeta library. Each CDR3 protein is one row after TCRdb ran MiXCR on the PCR reads. The table shows about 870,000 distinct CDR3 sequences, with around 15% occurring only once. This specimen consisted of PBMCs, mostly from graft donor cells, obtained 360 days after TCRalphabeta/CD19-depleted stem cell transplant. Receptor source: a male patient between 5 and 17 years old who had a stem cell transplant for acute lymphoblastic leukemia, so the T cells may come from the graft donor.

The V gene is TRBV2, the J gene TRBJ2-3; TRBD2 matches at 14 bases. The CDR3 is 18 amino acids. The junction had 12 bases not matched to a gene; V was cut back by 7 bases and J by 3 bases. Per germline, CDR1 SNHLY and CDR2 FYNNEI. The DNA of the CDR3 is TGTGCCAGCACCTCAGAGGGACTAGCGGGAGATCATACAGATACGCAGTATTTT. Amino acids: CASTSEGLAGDHTDTQYF.

This clonotype was observed a few times. The V and J genes are TRBV7-9 and TRBJ1-1; 10 bases are a match to TRBD1. Germline V gene sequence: CDR1 SEHNR, CDR2 FQNEAQ (reference sequence). Trimming took 6 bases from V and 5 from J; bases not matched to a gene: 9. The CDR3 sequence is 15 residues long. The CDR3: CASRGTGEIETEAFF. The CDR3 nucleotides are TGTGCCAGCAGGGGGACAGGGGAAATTGAGACTGAAGCTTTCTTT.

DNA of the CDR3: TGCAGTGCTACGGGACTAGCGGGAGGGCCAGTTTACGAGCAGTACTTC. It codes for CSATGLAGGPVYEQYF. This chain links TRBV20-1 with TRBJ2-7, with 16 bases fitting TRBD2. The junction had 7 bases not matched to a gene; V was cut back by 4 bases and J by 4 bases. Germline CDR1 DFQATT, CDR2 SNEGSKA (reference sequence). The CDR3 sequence is 16 residues long.

The chain employs TRBV12-5 and TRBJ2-1, with 16 bases lining up with TRBD2. CDR3 length equals 21 residues. The V segment lost 2 bases and the J segment 3 bases; nucleotides outside the gene matches: 13. Germline V gene data show CDR1 as LGHNT and CDR2 as FRNRAP. The CDR3 region is CASGLRPGGLAGGIRYNEQFF. The CDR3 nucleotides read TGTGCTAGTGGTTTGAGACCCGGGGGACTAGCGGGAGGGATCCGCTACAATGAGCAGTTCTTC.

This chain uses TRBV20-1 with TRBJ1-2, with 7 positions matching TRBD1. CDR3 length: 13 amino acids. Per the germline V gene, CDR1 is DFQATT and CDR2 is SNEGSKA (reference sequence). V gave up 6 bases and J gave up 3 bases; unmatched junction bases: 7. The CDR3 DNA is TGCAGTGCCAAGGGACAGAGCTACTATGGCTACACCTTC. Protein: CSAKGQSYYGYTF.

The J gene is TRBJ2-3, the V gene TRBV5-1; no clear D. CDR1 is SGHRS, CDR2 YFSETQ, per germline. V dropped 2 bases and J dropped 5 bases, with 12 bases sitting between them. The CDR3 extends over 14 amino acids. This CDR3 is CASSFLTRLDTQYF. CDR3 in DNA: TGCGCCAGCAGCTTCTTAACTCGGCTAGATACGCAGTATTTT.

This clonotype has only a few counts. This rearrangement joins TRBV10-1 to TRBJ2-1; no clear D. The germline gives CDR1 WNHNN, CDR2 SYGVQD (reference sequence). This CDR3 region has 13 residues. V was pared by 5 bases and J by 4 bases, with 9 bases between. This CDR3 is CASSLSQYNEQFF. The CDR3 DNA is TGCGCCAGCAGTCTCAGCCAGTACAATGAGCAGTTCTTC.

The DNA for the CDR3 is TGCGCCAGCGGGAGGGACCCTTCCTACGAGCAGTACTTC. As protein: CASGRDPSYEQYF. The chain joins TRBV5-1 to TRBJ2-7; 7 nucleotides match TRBD2. V shed 7 bases, J shed 1 base, and the junction held 5 bases outside the gene matches. CDR1 and CDR2 from the germline V gene are SGHRS and YFSETQ. The CDR3 extends over 13 amino acids.